Each of the 8 T cell receptor beta chains below was sequenced from the same sample in a study of T cell responses to AZD1222 COVID-19 vaccine. The method was immunoSEQ multiplex PCR; TCRdb's version includes in-frame clones alone and lacks a portion of them. This table has over 100,000 clones, about 91% appearing once. The sample was peripheral blood, taken on day 0 of AZD1222 vaccination. The receptors originated from an adult in good health.

The gene calls are TRBV9 and TRBJ2-5; D is perhaps TRBD1 (5 bases). This CDR3 has 16 amino acids. Trimming cost V 3 bases and J 0 bases, with 15 bases left between them. CDR1 and CDR2 from the germline V gene are SGDLS and YYNGEE. The CDR3 sequence: CASSGLGHTYQETQYF. As DNA, the CDR3 is TGTGCCAGCAGCGGACTCGGACATACGTACCAAGAGACCCAGTACTTC.

The gene calls are TRBV29-1 and TRBJ2-7; D is unresolved. V was trimmed by 4 bases and J by 1 base, leaving 8 bases between them. The germline V gene has CDR1 SQVTM and CDR2 ANQGSEA. There are 12 residues in the CDR3. The CDR3 is CSVGAGSYEQYF. In DNA form, the CDR3 reads TGCAGCGTTGGAGCAGGATCCTACGAGCAGTACTTC.

This clone was seen a single time. The chain carries TRBV2 and TRBJ2-5, with TRBD1 as a possible D gene (5 bases). V lost 2 bases and J lost 4, with 11 bases in between. Germline V gene lookup returns CDR1 SNHLY and CDR2 FYNNEI. The CDR3 has 14 residues. CDR3 amino acids: CASSESQGRETQYF. In DNA, the CDR3 is TGTGCCAGCAGTGAATCCCAGGGAAGAGAGACCCAGTACTTC.

This chain links TRBV2 with TRBJ1-2; D call uncertain. CDR1 SNHLY and CDR2 FYNNEI come from the germline V gene. The CDR3 has 14 amino acids. V dropped 10 bases and J dropped 8 bases, with 23 bases sitting between them. The CDR3 DNA sequence: TGTGCCACCTTGTCGGACTTAGGCGCCTCGGGCTACACCTTC. Protein sequence: CATLSDLGASGYTF.

The chain is built from TRBV7-9 and TRBJ2-7, with D possibly matching TRBD2 (6 bases). Germline CDR1 and CDR2: SEHNR and FQNEAQ (reference sequence). V lost 6 bases and J 0 bases, leaving 9 bases between the germline ends. This CDR3 has 13 residues. CDR3 amino acids: CASSRLVSYEQYF. CDR3 in DNA: TGTGCCAGCAGTCGACTAGTCTCCTACGAGCAGTACTTC. The full variable domain, rest sourced from reference TRBV7-9 and TRBJ2-7, is DTGVSQNPRHKITKRGQNVTFRCDPISEHNRLYWYRQTLGQGPEFLTYFQNEAQLEKSRLLSDRFSAERPKGSFSTLEIQRTEQGDSAMYLCASSRLVSYEQYFGPGTRLTVT.

The chain joins TRBV5-1 to TRBJ2-5; D remains ambiguous. The CDR3 runs 14 residues. Germline V CDR1 and CDR2: SGHRS, YFSETQ. V lost 4 bases and J 2 bases, leaving 12 bases between the germline ends. The chain's CDR3 is CASSPSMPQETQYF. Written as DNA, the CDR3 is TGCGCCAGCAGCCCCTCGATGCCTCAAGAGACCCAGTACTTC.

J is TRBJ2-5 and V is TRBV5-4; D unclear. CDR3 length equals 12 residues. CDR1 and CDR2 (germline): SGHNT, YYREEE (reference sequence). V lost 2 bases, J lost 5 bases, and 7 bases lay in between. The CDR3 DNA is TGTGCCAGCAGCTTATGGGCGGAGACCCAGTACTTC. Its translation: CASSLWAETQYF.

This rearrangement joins TRBV18 to TRBJ1-5; D call uncertain. V was trimmed by 5 bases and J by 3 bases, leaving 8 bases between them. The CDR3 sequence is 13 residues long. Germline V gene sequence: CDR1 KGHSH, CDR2 LQKENI. CDR3 residues: CASSWEVNQPQHF. The DNA for the CDR3 is TGTGCCAGCTCATGGGAAGTCAATCAGCCCCAGCATTTT. The whole variable domain, remainder taken from reference TRBV18 and TRBJ1-5, is NAGVMQNPRHLVRRRGQEARLRCSPMKGHSHVYWYRQLPEEGLKFMVYLQKENIIDESGMPKERFSAEFPKEGPSILRIQQVVRGDSAAYFCASSWEVNQPQHFGDGTRLSIL.